This TCR beta chain appears in the sequencing data of a study of blood T cells in healthy people across ages. Points from the study as a whole: It was not known whether donors were CMV positive (a possible confounder of expanded clonotype changes).

The CDR3 is 14 amino acids. Trimming shortened V by 4 bases and J by 10 bases, and 19 bases separated the two germline ends. The germline gives CDR1 MNHNS, CDR2 SASEGT. A minimum of 6.5 million PBMCs was isolated per sample. A J-beta primer mix and a sample-barcoded 5' primer were used in a second PCR of about 6 to 12 cycles. TCRdb re-derived calls from the 5' RACE reads in MiXCR, one entry per CDR3 protein. Altogether about 970,000 distinct CDR3 sequences are present, roughly 50% being singletons, with the ten largest covering around a fifth. Details on this clonotype: What it binds is not known.

Specimen: blood. The clonotype was recovered from a woman aged 60-75 years in good health. The chain uses TRBV6-1 and TRBJ1-2; D uncertain. The DNA for the CDR3 is TGTGCCAGCAGTGCTCTTGCTAGGCGTGATTTCTACACCTTC. This encodes CASSALARRDFYTF.